This T cell receptor beta chain was retrieved from a study of T cell responses to AZD1222 COVID-19 vaccine. Only in-frame clones appear in the TCRdb table, and some are missing; sequencing was by immunoSEQ multiplex PCR. The table has roughly 80,000 clones, about nine tenths seen once. This specimen was peripheral blood, taken 28 days after the second AZD1222 dose. The clonotype originates from an adult who received the AZD1222 COVID-19 vaccine.

The CDR3 loop is CASSPQRRGWAGSQETQYF. The CDR3 coding sequence is TGTGCCAGCAGCCCTCAACGGAGGGGCTGGGCGGGGAGCCAAGAGACCCAGTACTTC. The rearrangement links TRBV7-2 to TRBJ2-5; a weak D match, TRBD2 (6 bases). The V end lost 5 bases, the J end lost 1 base, and 26 bases lay between the germline ends. In germline, CDR1 is SGHTA, CDR2 FQGNSA. There are 19 residues in the CDR3.